This is a list of T cell receptor beta chains from one sample in a study of blood T cell repertoires in COVID-19. The repertoire was sequenced with immunoSEQ multiplex PCR; TCRdb's copy has only in-frame clones and lacks some. The sample has approximately 230,000 clones, about 83% seen once. The sequencing input was peripheral blood. The receptors shown here come from an elderly man with acute or convalescent COVID-19. Both conserved end residues are part of each CDR3. The D gene is left open where the match is weak. The listing skips clone size in some rows; elsewhere it reads once, few, many or a size class.

D gene	J gene	clone size	V gene	CDR3 DNA	CDR3 protein
.	TRBJ2-1	.	TRBV25-1	TGTGCCAGCAGTTCCTTAGAGACTCGCTACAATGAGCAGTTCTTC	CASSSLETRYNEQFF
TRBD2	TRBJ2-1	once	TRBV7-2	TGTGCCAGCAGCCCCGGGACTAGCGGGGGGTCCTATGAGCAGTTCTTC	CASSPGTSGGSYEQFF
TRBD1	TRBJ1-5	.	TRBV3-1/TRBV3-2	TGTGCCAGCAGCCAAGAACGGGACAGGGAGGGTCAGCCCCAGCATTTT	CASSQERDREGQPQHF
.	TRBJ2-4	once	TRBV6-5	TGTGCCAGCGGGAGTCCCAAAAACATTCAGTACTTC	CASGSPKNIQYF
.	TRBJ2-1	.	TRBV5-8	TGTGCCAGCAGCCAGGATCCGGGACAAGGTGTATACAATGAGCAGTTCTTC	CASSQDPGQGVYNEQFF
.	TRBJ1-1	once	TRBV5-1	TGCGCCAGCAGCTTGGACGGGATCAGAAACACTGAAGCTTTCTTT	CASSLDGIRNTEAFF
.	TRBJ1-1	.	TRBV19	TGTGCCAGTAGTGTAACGGGACTCAGCAACACTGAAGCTTTCTTT	CASSVTGLSNTEAFF
.	TRBJ2-7	.	TRBV6-1	TGTGCCAGCAGTGAAGTCACCCGCGCGGAGCAGTACTTC	CASSEVTRAEQYF
TRBD1	TRBJ1-4	few	TRBV5-1	TGCGCCAGCAGCTTCGGACAGGGGAGGGAAAAACTGTTTTTT	CASSFGQGREKLFF
TRBD1	TRBJ2-3	once	TRBV9	TGTGCCAGCAGCGTGACAGGGCAAAGCACAGATACGCAGTATTTT	CASSVTGQSTDTQYF
TRBD1	TRBJ1-2	.	TRBV5-1	TGCGCCAGCAGCTCGGTGGGCACAGGGGACTACTATGGCTACACCTTC	CASSSVGTGDYYGYTF
.	TRBJ1-4	.	TRBV4-2	TGTGCCAGCAGCGCGGCAGCAACTAATGAAAAACTGTTTTTT	CASSAAATNEKLFF
.	TRBJ1-3	.	TRBV5-1	TGCGCCAGCAGCTTGGGAGGGAGCTCTGGAAACACCATATATTTT	CASSLGGSSGNTIYF
.	TRBJ1-2	once	TRBV18	TGTGCCAGCTCACCACCCCCAGGGTCGGGTGGCTACACCTTC	CASSPPPGSGGYTF
.	TRBJ1-6	once	TRBV28	TGTGCCAGCAGACACCGGGAGCCTTATAATTCACCCCTCCACTTT	CASRHREPYNSPLHF
TRBD1	TRBJ1-4	.	TRBV2	TGTGCCAGCAGAGATCGGACAGGATACTGGAAACTGTTTTTT	CASRDRTGYWKLFF
TRBD2	TRBJ2-5	.	TRBV5-1	TGCGCCAGCAGCCACGGGACTAGCGGGGGCCCGGGTTCGATTAAGACCCAGTACTTC	CASSHGTSGGPGSIKTQYF
TRBD2	TRBJ2-1	once	TRBV2	TGTGCCAGCAGGACCGGGACTATCTCCTACAATGAGCAGTTCTTC	CASRTGTISYNEQFF
TRBD2	TRBJ2-5	.	TRBV18	TGTGCCAGCTCCGGGGGGAGCCAAGAGACCCAGTACTTC	CASSGGSQETQYF
.	TRBJ2-7	.	TRBV6-1	TGTGCCAGCAGTGGACGGGAAGGACCGAAATCCGGGATGAGACACGAGCAGTACTTC	CASSGREGPKSGMRHEQYF
.	TRBJ1-5	.	TRBV19	TGTGCCAGTAGTATATGGTTGGGGGCGAATCAGCCCCAGCATTTT	CASSIWLGANQPQHF
TRBD1	TRBJ2-1	.	TRBV5-4	TGTGCCAGCAGCTTAACAGGGGGCTTGGATGAGCAGTTCTTC	CASSLTGGLDEQFF
.	TRBJ2-1	.	TRBV19	TGTGCCAGTATTGCGGGCACCAAGTCCTACAATGAGCAGTTCTTC	CASIAGTKSYNEQFF
TRBD1	TRBJ2-3	.	TRBV12-3/TRBV12-4	TGTGCCAGCAGTGACAGGGACCCGCAGTATTTT	CASSDRDPQYF
.	TRBJ2-1	.	TRBV5-1	TGCGCCAGCAGCTTGGCCTTTCTTGCGGGACCCGATGAGCAGTTCTTC	CASSLAFLAGPDEQFF
TRBD1	TRBJ2-5	.	TRBV6-4	TGTGCCAGCAGTGACGGAGCAGGGGGTAAAGAGACCCAGTACTTC	CASSDGAGGKETQYF
.	TRBJ1-5	.	TRBV5-1	TGCGCCAGCAGCTTGCTCGGGGGAGTGCAGCCCCAGCATTTT	CASSLLGGVQPQHF
TRBD2	TRBJ2-5	.	TRBV5-1	TGCGCCAGCAGCTTGGCCGGGACTAGCGGGGCTCAAGAGACCCAGTACTTC	CASSLAGTSGAQETQYF